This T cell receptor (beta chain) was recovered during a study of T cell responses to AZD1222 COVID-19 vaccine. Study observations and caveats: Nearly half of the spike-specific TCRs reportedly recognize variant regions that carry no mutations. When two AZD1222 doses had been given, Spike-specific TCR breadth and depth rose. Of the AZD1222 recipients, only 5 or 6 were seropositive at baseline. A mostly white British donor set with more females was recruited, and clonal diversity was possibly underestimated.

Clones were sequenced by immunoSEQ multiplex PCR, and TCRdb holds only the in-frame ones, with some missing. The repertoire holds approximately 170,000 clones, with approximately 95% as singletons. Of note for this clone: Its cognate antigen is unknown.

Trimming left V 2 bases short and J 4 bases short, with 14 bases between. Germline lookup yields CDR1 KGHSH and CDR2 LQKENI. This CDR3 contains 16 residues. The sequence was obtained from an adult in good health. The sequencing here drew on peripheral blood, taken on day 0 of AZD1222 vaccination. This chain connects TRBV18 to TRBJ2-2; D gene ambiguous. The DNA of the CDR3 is TGTGCCAGCTCACCATTGGGCGGTCGTGCCACCGGGGAGCTGTTTTTT. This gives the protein CASSPLGGRATGELFF.